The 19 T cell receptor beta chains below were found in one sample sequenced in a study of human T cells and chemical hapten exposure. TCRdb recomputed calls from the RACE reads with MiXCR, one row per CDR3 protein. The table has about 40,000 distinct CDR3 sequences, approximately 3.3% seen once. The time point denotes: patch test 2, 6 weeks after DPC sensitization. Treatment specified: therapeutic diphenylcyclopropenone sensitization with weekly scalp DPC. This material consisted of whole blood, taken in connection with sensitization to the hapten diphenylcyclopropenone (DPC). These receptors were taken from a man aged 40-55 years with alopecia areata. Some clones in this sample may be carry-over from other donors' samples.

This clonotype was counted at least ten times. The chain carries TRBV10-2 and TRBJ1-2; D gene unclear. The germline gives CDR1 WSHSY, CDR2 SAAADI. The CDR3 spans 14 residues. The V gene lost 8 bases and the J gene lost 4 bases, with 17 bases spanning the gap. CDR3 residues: CASVARVGSYGYTF. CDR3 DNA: TGCGCCAGCGTGGCCCGGGTTGGGAGCTATGGCTACACCTTC.

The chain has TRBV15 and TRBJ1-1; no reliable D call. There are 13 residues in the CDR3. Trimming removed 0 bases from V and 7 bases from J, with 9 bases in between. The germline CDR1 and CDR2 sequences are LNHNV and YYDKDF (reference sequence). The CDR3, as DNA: TGTGCCACCAGCAGAGATCAGGCAGTTGAAGCTTTCTTT. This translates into CATSRDQAVEAFF. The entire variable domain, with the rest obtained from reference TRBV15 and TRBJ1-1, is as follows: DAMVIQNPRYQVTQFGKPVTLSCSQTLNHNVMYWYQQKSSQAPKLLFHYYDKDFNNEADTPDNFQSRRPNTSFCFLDIRSPGLGDTAMYLCATSRDQAVEAFFGQGTRLTVV.

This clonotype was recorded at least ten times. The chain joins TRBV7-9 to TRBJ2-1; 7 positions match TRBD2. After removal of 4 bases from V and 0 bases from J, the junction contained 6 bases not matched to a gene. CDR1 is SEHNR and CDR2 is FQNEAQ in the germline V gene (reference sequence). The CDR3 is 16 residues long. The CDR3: CASSSYQRGSYNEQFF. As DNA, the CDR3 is TGTGCCAGCAGCTCGTATCAGCGGGGCTCCTACAATGAGCAGTTCTTC.

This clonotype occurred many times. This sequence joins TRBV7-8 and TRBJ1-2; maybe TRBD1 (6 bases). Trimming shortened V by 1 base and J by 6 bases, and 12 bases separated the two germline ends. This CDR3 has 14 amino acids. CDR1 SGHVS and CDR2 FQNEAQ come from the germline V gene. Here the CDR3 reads CASSLDTGPNGYTF. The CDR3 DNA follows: TGTGCCAGCAGCTTAGATACAGGGCCAAATGGCTACACCTTC.

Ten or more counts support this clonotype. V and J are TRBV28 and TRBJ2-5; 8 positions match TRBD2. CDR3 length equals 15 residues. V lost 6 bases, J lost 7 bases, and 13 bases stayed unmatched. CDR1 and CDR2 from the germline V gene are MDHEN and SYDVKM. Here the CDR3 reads CASSRGGTPMGTQYF. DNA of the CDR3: TGTGCCAGCAGCCGGGGGGGTACCCCGATGGGGACCCAGTACTTC.

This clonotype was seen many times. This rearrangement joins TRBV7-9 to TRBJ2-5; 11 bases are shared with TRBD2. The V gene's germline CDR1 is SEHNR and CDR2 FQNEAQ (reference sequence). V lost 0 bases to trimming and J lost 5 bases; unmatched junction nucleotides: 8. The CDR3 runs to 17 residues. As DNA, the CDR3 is TGTGCCAGCAGCTTAGCCTCGCGACTAGCGGGGATGGAGACCCAGTACTTC. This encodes CASSLASRLAGMETQYF.

This chain's CDR3 is CASSRQGAGQPQHF. The CDR3 DNA reads as TGTGCCAGCAGCCGACAGGGGGCGGGACAGCCCCAGCATTTT. This chain joins TRBV5-6 and TRBJ1-5; 10 nucleotides agree with TRBD1. From germline, CDR1 is SGHDT and CDR2 YYEEEE. J lost 7 bases, V lost 4 bases, and 5 bases had no gene match. The CDR3 extends over 14 amino acids.

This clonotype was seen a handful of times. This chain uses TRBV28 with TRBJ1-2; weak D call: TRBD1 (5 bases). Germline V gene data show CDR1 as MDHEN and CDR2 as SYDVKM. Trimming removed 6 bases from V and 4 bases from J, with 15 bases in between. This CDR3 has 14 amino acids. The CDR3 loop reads CASSKSGLPYGYTF. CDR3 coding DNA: TGTGCCAGCAGCAAGTCAGGGCTACCCTATGGCTACACCTTC.

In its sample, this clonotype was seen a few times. CDR3 sequence (DNA): TGTGCCAGCAGTGAAGGGGCGGGAGGGGGTCCCTACGAGCAGTACTTC. Amino acids: CASSEGAGGGPYEQYF. The chain combines TRBV6-1 with TRBJ2-7; 9 bases are a match to TRBD2. V lost 1 base and J lost 2; bases outside the gene matches: 6. The CDR3 contains 16 residues. Germline V lookup: CDR1 MNHNS, CDR2 SASEGT.

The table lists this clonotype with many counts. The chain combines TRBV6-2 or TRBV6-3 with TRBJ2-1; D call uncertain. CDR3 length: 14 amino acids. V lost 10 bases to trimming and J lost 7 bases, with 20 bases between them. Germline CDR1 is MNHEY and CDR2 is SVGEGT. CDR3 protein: CATRPPGYGNEQFF. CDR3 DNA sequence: TGTGCCACCCGGCCTCCCGGATATGGGAATGAGCAGTTCTTC.

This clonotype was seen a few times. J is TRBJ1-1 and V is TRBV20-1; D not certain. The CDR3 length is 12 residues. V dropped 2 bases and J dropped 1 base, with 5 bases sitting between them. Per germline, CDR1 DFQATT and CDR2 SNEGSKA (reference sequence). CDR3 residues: CSARRWNTEAFF. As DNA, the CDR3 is TGCAGTGCTAGAAGGTGGAACACTGAAGCTTTCTTT.

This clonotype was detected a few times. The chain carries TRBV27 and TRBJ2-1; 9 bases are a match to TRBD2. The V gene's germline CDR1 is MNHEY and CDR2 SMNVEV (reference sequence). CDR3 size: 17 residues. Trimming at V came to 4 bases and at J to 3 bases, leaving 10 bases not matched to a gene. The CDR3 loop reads CASSYRASGESYNEQFF. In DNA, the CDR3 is TGTGCCAGCAGTTACCGTGCTAGCGGGGAAAGCTACAATGAGCAGTTCTTC.

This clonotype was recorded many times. Here the CDR3 reads CASSSSGQHYEQYF. CDR3 nucleotide sequence: TGCGCCAGCAGCTCCTCGGGACAGCACTACGAGCAGTACTTC. V is TRBV5-1 and J is TRBJ2-7; 7 nucleotides match TRBD1. Germline V CDR1 and CDR2: SGHRS, YFSETQ. V shed 3 bases and J 3 bases; nucleotides not matched to a gene: 6. This CDR3 contains 14 residues.

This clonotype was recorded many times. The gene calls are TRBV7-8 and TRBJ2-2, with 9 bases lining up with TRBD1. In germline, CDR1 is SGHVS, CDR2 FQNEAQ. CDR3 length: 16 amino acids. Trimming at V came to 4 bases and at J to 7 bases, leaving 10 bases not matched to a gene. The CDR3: CASSSRAGTGNGELFF. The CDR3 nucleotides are TGTGCCAGCAGCTCCAGAGCCGGGACAGGGAACGGGGAGCTGTTTTTT.

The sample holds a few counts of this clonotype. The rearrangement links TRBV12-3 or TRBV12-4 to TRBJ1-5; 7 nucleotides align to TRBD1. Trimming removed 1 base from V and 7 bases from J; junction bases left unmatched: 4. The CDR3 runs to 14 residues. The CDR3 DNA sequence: TGTGCCAGCAGTTTAGGACAGGGCAGCCAGCCCCAGCATTTT. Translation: CASSLGQGSQPQHF.

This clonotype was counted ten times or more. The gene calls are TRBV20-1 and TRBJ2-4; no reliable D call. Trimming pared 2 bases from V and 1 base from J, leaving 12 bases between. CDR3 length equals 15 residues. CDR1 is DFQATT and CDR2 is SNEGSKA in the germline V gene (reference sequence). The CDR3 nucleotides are TGCAGTGCTAGACTTTTTAGAGAGGCCAAAAACATTCAGTACTTC. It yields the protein CSARLFREAKNIQYF.

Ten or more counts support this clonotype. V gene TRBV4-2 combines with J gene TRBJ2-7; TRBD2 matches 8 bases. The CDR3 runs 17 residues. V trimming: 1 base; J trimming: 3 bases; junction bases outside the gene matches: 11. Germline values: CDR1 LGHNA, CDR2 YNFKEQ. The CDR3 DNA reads TGTGCCAGCAGCCAAGGTCTAGCGGGTAGCTTGAGCTACGAGCAGTACTTC. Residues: CASSQGLAGSLSYEQYF.

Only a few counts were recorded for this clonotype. CDR3 coding DNA: TGTGCCAGCAGCCCCCCCCTGGTCGCGATAAATCAGCCCCAGCATTTT. Encoded protein: CASSPPLVAINQPQHF. The V gene is TRBV3-1, the J gene TRBJ1-5; D uncertain. The CDR3 sequence is 16 residues long. From germline, CDR1 is LGHDT and CDR2 YNNKEL (reference sequence). Trimming cost V 4 bases and J 4 bases, with 17 bases left between them.

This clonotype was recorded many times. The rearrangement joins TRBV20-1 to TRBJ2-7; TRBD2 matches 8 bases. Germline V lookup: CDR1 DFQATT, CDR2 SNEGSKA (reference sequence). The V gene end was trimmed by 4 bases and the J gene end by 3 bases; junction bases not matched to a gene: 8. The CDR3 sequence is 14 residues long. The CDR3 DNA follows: TGCAGTGCTACCAATAGCGGGAAACGCTACGAGCAGTACTTC. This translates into CSATNSGKRYEQYF.